Sequencing of this T cell receptor (beta chain) was carried out in a study of blood T cell repertoires in COVID-19. As for the study in general: PBMCs, B-cell-depleted T cells, or T cells provided the cDNA or gDNA that made up the material.

The repertoire was sequenced with immunoSEQ multiplex PCR; TCRdb's copy has only in-frame clones and lacks some. The profile shows around 150,000 clones, 85% of them singletons. CDR1 is MGHRA and CDR2 is YSYEKL in the germline V gene. The CDR3 runs 12 residues. V lost 3 bases, J lost 5 bases, and 7 bases lay in between. Sequencing was carried out using peripheral blood. V usage is TRBV4-1 and J usage is TRBJ1-2; perhaps TRBD1 as D (5 bases). The origin of this receptor is a human donor with acute or convalescent COVID-19. The donor label of this sample is uncertain. The CDR3 sequence: CASSQQGYGYTF. The CDR3 nucleotides read TGCGCCAGCAGCCAGCAGGGTTATGGCTACACCTTC.